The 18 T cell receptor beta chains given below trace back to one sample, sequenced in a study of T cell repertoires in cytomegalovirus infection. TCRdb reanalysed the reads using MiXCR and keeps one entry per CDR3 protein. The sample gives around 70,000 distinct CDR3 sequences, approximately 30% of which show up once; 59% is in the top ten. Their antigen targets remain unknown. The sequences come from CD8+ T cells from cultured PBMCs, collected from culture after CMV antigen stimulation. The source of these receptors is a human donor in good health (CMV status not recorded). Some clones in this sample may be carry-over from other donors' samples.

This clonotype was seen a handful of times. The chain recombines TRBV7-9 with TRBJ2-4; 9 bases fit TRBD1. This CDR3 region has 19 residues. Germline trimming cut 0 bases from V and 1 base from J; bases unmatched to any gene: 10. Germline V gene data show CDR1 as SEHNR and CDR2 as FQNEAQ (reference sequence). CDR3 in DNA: TGTGCCAGCAGCTTAGCGGTCACAGGGGGCGCGAGCGCCAAAAACATTCAGTACTTC. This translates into CASSLAVTGGASAKNIQYF. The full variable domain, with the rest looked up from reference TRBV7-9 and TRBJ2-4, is DTGVSQNPRHKITKRGQNVTFRCDPISEHNRLYWYRQTLGQGPEFLTYFQNEAQLEKSRLLSDRFSAERPKGSFSTLEIQRTEQGDSAMYLCASSLAVTGGASAKNIQYFGAGTRLSVL.

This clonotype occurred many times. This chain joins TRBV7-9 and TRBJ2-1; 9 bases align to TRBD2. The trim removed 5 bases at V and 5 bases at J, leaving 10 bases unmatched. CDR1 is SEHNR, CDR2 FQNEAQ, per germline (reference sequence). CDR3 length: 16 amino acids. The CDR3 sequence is CASSGREGTSNNEQFF. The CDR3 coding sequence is TGTGCCAGCAGCGGGAGGGAGGGGACTAGCAACAATGAGCAGTTCTTC.

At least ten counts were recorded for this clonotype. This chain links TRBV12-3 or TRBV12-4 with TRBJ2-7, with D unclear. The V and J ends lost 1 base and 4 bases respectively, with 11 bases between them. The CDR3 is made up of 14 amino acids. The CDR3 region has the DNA TGTGCCAGCAGTTTAGGGGTTTTGGGTTACGAGCAGTACTTC. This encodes CASSLGVLGYEQYF.

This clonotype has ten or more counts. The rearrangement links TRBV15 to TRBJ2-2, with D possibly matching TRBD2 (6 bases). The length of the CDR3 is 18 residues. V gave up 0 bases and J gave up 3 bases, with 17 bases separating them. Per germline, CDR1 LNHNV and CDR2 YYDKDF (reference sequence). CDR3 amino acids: CATSRDYPGGIDTGELFF. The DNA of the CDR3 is TGTGCCACCAGCAGAGATTATCCGGGCGGGATCGACACCGGGGAGCTGTTTTTT.

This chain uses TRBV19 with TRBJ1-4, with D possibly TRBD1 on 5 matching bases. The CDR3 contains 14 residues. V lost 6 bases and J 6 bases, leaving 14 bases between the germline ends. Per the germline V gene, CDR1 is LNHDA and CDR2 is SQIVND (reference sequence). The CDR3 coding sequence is TGTGCCAGTAGCTACTTTCAGGGCCATGAAAAACTGTTTTTT. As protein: CASSYFQGHEKLFF.

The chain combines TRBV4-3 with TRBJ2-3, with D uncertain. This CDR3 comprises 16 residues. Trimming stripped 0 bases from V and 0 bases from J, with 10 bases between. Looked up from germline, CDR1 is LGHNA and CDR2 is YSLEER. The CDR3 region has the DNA TGCGCCAGCAGCCAAGATGCGGCAGGTAGCACAGATACGCAGTATTTT. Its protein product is CASSQDAAGSTDTQYF.

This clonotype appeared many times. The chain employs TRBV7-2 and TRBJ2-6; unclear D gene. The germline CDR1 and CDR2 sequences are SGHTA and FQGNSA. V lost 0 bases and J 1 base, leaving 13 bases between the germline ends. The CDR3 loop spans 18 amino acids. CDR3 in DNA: TGTGCCAGCAGCTTAGCGCCGGCTAGTGTTTCTGGGGCCAACGTCCTGACTTTC. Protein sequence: CASSLAPASVSGANVLTF.

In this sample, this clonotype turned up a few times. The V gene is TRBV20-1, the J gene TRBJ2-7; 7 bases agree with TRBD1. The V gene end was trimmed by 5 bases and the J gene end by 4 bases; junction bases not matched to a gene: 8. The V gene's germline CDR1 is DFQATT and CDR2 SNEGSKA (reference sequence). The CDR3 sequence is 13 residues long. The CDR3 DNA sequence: TGCAGTGCTTTTAGACAGGGTAATTACGAGCAGTACTTC. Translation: CSAFRQGNYEQYF.

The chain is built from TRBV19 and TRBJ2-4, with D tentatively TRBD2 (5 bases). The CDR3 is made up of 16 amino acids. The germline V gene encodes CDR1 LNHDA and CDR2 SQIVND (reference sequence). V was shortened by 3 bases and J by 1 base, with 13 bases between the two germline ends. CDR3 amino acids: CASSIPLASAKNIQYF. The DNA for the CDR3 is TGTGCCAGTAGTATCCCCCTAGCATCGGCCAAAAACATTCAGTACTTC.

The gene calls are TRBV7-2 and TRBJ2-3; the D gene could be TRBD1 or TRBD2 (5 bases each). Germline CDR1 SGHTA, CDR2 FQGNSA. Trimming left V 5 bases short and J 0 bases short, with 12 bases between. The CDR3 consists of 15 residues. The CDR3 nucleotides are TGTGCCAGCAGCCTCGGGACGGTGAGCACAGATACGCAGTATTTT. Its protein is CASSLGTVSTDTQYF.

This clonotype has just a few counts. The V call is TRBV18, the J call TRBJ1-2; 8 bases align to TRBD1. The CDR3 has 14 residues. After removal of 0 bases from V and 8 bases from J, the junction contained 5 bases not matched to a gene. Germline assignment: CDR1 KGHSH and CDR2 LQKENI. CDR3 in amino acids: CASSPPTGDWGYTF. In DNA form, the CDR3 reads TGTGCCAGCTCACCACCGACAGGGGATTGGGGCTACACCTTC.

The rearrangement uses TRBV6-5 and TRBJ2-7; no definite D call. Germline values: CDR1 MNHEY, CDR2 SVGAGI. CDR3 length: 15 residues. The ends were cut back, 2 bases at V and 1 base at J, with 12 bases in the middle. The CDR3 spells CASSYGVGWSYEQYF. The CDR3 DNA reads TGTGCCAGCAGTTACGGAGTGGGATGGTCCTACGAGCAGTACTTC.

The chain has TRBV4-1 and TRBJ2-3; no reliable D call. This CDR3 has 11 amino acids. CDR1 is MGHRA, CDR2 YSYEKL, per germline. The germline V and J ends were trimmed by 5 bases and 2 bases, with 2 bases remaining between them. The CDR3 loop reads CASSSTDTQYF. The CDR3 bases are TGCGCCAGCAGCTCCACAGATACGCAGTATTTT.

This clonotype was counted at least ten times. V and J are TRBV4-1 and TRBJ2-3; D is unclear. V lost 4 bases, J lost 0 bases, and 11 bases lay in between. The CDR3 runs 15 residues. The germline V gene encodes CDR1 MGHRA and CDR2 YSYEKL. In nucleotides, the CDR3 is TGCGCCAGCAGCCTGAGTGGGCGTAGCACAGATACGCAGTATTTT. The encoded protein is CASSLSGRSTDTQYF.

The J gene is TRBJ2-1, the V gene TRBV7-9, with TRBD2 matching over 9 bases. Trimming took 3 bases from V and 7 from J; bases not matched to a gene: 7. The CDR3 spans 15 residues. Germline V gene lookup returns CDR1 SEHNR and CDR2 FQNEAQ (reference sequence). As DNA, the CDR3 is TGTGCCAGCAGCTTGGGCGGGGGGGATTGGAATGAGCAGTTCTTC. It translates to CASSLGGGDWNEQFF.

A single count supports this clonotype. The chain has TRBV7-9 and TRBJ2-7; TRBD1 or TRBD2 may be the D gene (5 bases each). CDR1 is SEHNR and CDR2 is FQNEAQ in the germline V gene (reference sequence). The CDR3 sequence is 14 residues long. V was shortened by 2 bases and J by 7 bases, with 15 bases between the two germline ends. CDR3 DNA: TGTGCCAGCAGCTTACCGGGGACCGTACAGGAGCAGTACTTC. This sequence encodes CASSLPGTVQEQYF.

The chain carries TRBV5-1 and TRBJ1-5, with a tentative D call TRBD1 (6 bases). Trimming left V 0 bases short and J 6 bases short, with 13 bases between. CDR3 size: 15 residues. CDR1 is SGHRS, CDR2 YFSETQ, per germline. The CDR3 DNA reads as TGCGCCAGCAGCTTGGGTTCGGGGGCCGGTCAGCCCCAGCATTTT. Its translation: CASSLGSGAGQPQHF.

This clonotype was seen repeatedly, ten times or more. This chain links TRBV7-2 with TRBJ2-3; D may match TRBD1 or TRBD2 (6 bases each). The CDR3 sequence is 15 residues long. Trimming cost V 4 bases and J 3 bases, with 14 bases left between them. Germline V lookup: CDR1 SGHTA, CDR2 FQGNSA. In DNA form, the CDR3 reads TGTGCCAGCAGCTCACTAGAAGGGGGGACAGATACGCAGTATTTT. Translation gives CASSSLEGGTDTQYF.